The next 18 T cell receptor beta chains were all read from a single sample in a study of blood T cell repertoires in COVID-19. Here immunoSEQ multiplex PCR was the method, and the copy in TCRdb shows in-frame clones only, minus some. The sample has over 90,000 clones, roughly 86% seen once. Input material: peripheral blood. These receptors originate from a woman aged 55 to 70 in a cohort sampled during active or convalescent COVID-19.

The chain combines TRBV6-1 with TRBJ2-7; 8 nucleotides align to TRBD1. V trimming: 1 base; J trimming: 0 bases; junction bases outside the gene matches: 14. Germline lookup yields CDR1 MNHNS and CDR2 SASEGT. There are 19 residues in the CDR3. In DNA form, the CDR3 reads TGTGCCAGCAGTGAAGTTAGGGCAGGGGGCTTGGGAAGCTCCTACGAGCAGTACTTC. It encodes CASSEVRAGGLGSSYEQYF.

The V call is TRBV5-4, the J call TRBJ1-1; D ambiguous. CDR3 length: 15 amino acids. Germline V lookup: CDR1 SGHNT, CDR2 YYREEE (reference sequence). Trimming cost V 0 bases and J 0 bases, with 9 bases left between them. CDR3: CASSLDSLMNTEAFF. The CDR3, as DNA: TGTGCCAGCAGCTTGGACAGCTTGATGAACACTGAAGCTTTCTTT.

J is TRBJ2-3 and V is TRBV9, with 9 bases aligning to TRBD2. With 3 bases clipped from V and 3 bases from J, the junction kept 8 bases outside the gene matches. This CDR3 is built from 16 residues. Germline lookup yields CDR1 SGDLS and CDR2 YYNGEE. The CDR3 loop is CASSAGGGLATDTQYF. As DNA, the CDR3 is TGTGCCAGCAGCGCCGGAGGGGGACTAGCAACAGATACGCAGTATTTT.

A single count supports this clone. This chain links TRBV2 with TRBJ2-2; 8 bases are a match to TRBD2. Germline CDR1 reads SNHLY; CDR2 reads FYNNEI. The length of the CDR3 is 14 residues. V lost 7 bases, J lost 4 bases, and 5 bases stayed unmatched. CDR3 region: CASTLSGVTGELFF. The DNA for the CDR3 is TGTGCCAGCACCCTTAGCGGGGTCACCGGGGAGCTGTTTTTT.

This chain uses TRBV5-1 with TRBJ1-2; 9 nucleotides align to TRBD1. Germline lookup yields CDR1 SGHRS and CDR2 YFSETQ. V lost 4 bases and J lost 4; bases outside the gene matches: 5. This CDR3 has 14 amino acids. This chain's CDR3 is CASSREDRGYGYTF. The CDR3 bases are TGCGCCAGCAGCCGGGAGGACAGGGGCTATGGCTACACCTTC.

This chain links TRBV30 with TRBJ2-5, with D maybe TRBD2 (6 bases). Germline V gene sequence: CDR1 GTSNPN, CDR2 SVGIG (reference sequence). The CDR3 runs to 14 residues. The V end lost 3 bases, the J end lost 5 bases, and 16 bases lay between the germline ends. CDR3 nucleotides: TGTGCCTGGAGCCGGGGAGGTACGGGGGAGACCCAGTACTTC. This gives the protein CAWSRGGTGETQYF. The full variable domain, completed using reference TRBV30 and TRBJ2-5, is SQTIHQWPATLVQPVGSPLSLECTVEGTSNPNLYWYRQAAGRGLQLLFYSVGIGQISSEVPQNLSASRPQDRQFILSSKKLLLSDSGFYLCAWSRGGTGETQYFGPGTRLLVL.

As DNA, the CDR3 is TGTGCCAGCAGTTACTCCCGGGACAGGCCGAACACTGAAGCTTTCTTT. It translates to CASSYSRDRPNTEAFF. The rearrangement joins TRBV6-6 to TRBJ1-1, with 8 bases fitting TRBD1. The trim removed 0 bases at V and 1 base at J, leaving 4 bases unmatched. The CDR3 contains 16 residues. The germline V gene encodes CDR1 MNHNY and CDR2 SVGAGI (reference sequence).

The rearrangement uses TRBV19 and TRBJ1-2; D is possibly TRBD1 (5 bases). Germline V CDR1 and CDR2: LNHDA, SQIVND (reference sequence). This CDR3 is built from 15 residues. Deletions cut 3 bases from V and 3 bases from J, with 14 bases between. CDR3 sequence: CASSIRRGIDYGYTF. The CDR3 DNA is TGTGCCAGTAGTATCCGAAGGGGTATTGACTATGGCTACACCTTC.

The chain is built from TRBV9 and TRBJ1-4; 7 bases match TRBD1. The CDR3 totals 13 residues. Trimming at V came to 7 bases and at J to 4 bases, leaving 4 bases not matched to a gene. Germline CDR1 SGDLS, CDR2 YYNGEE. CDR3 coding DNA: TGTGCCAGCGGGACAGAGAATAATGAAAAACTGTTTTTT. Translated, it gives CASGTENNEKLFF.

The CDR3 is CASSSSTANYGYTF. The CDR3 DNA reads as TGTGCCAGCAGTTCGTCGACAGCCAACTATGGCTACACCTTC. The chain is built from TRBV27 and TRBJ1-2; tentatively, D is TRBD1 (5 bases). Per the germline V gene, CDR1 is MNHEY and CDR2 is SMNVEV (reference sequence). This CDR3 contains 14 residues. V was trimmed by 4 bases and J by 2 bases, leaving 11 bases between them.

The chain links TRBV5-1 to TRBJ2-3; 8 bases map to TRBD1. The length of the CDR3 is 15 residues. Germline V CDR1 and CDR2: SGHRS, YFSETQ. The V and J ends lost 0 bases and 1 base, in that order; junction bases with no gene match: 1. The CDR3 is CASSLDRGGTDTQYF. As DNA, the CDR3 is TGCGCCAGCAGCTTGGACAGGGGGGGCACAGATACGCAGTATTTT.

The sample holds one count of this clone. The chain has TRBV6-5 and TRBJ2-3; 9 bases are shared with TRBD2. Germline V lookup: CDR1 MNHEY, CDR2 SVGAGI. CDR3 length equals 15 residues. J gave up 2 bases and V 6 bases, and 6 bases lay outside the gene matches. CDR3 nucleotide sequence: TGTGCCAGCAGGGAGAGCGGGGGGTTCACAGATACGCAGTATTTT. It is translated as CASRESGGFTDTQYF.

The J gene is TRBJ1-1, the V gene TRBV9; tentative D call: TRBD1 (5 bases). Germline loops: CDR1 SGDLS, CDR2 YYNGEE. V shed 3 bases and J shed 10 bases, with 19 bases lying between them. This CDR3 contains 14 residues. The CDR3 DNA reads as TGTGCCAGCAGCGACACGGGAGGGGCCCAGGCAGCTTTCTTT. Translating gives CASSDTGGAQAAFF.

The chain recombines TRBV7-2 with TRBJ1-2; the D gene is possibly TRBD1 (6 bases). This CDR3 is 14 amino acids long. Germline CDR1 reads SGHTA; CDR2 reads FQGNSA. The V gene lost 4 bases and the J gene lost 7 bases, with 16 bases spanning the gap. The CDR3 DNA follows: TGTGCCAGCAGCTCCGGCGGGGGGCGTGGTGGCTACACCTTC. This sequence encodes CASSSGGGRGGYTF.

The V call is TRBV18, the J call TRBJ1-1, with TRBD1 identical over 11 bases. The V gene's germline CDR1 is KGHSH and CDR2 LQKENI. The trim removed 5 bases at V and 6 bases at J, leaving 5 bases unmatched. CDR3 length equals 14 residues. The DNA of the CDR3 is TGTGCCAGCTCAAAAGGGACAGGGGGAGCTGAAGCTTTCTTT. Amino acids: CASSKGTGGAEAFF.

This clone was observed once. The chain is built from TRBV6-5 and TRBJ1-2; D is undetermined. This CDR3 spans 15 amino acids. CDR1 MNHEY and CDR2 SVGAGI come from the germline V gene. Trimming cost V 0 bases and J 5 bases, with 13 bases left between them. The CDR3 loop is CASSYSMAAGYGYTF. The DNA of the CDR3 is TGTGCCAGCAGTTACTCGATGGCCGCCGGGTATGGCTACACCTTC.

V and J are TRBV11-1 and TRBJ2-1, with 7 bases aligning to TRBD1. CDR1 is SGHAT, CDR2 FQDESV, per germline (reference sequence). V lost 4 bases to trimming and J lost 1 base; unmatched junction nucleotides: 7. The CDR3 consists of 16 residues. This CDR3 reads CASSSRDRGSYNEQFF. CDR3 nucleotide sequence: TGTGCCAGCAGCTCCCGGGACAGAGGTTCCTACAATGAGCAGTTCTTC.

This chain connects TRBV10-3 to TRBJ1-5; D remains ambiguous. V was trimmed by 3 bases and J by 2 bases, leaving 5 bases between them. CDR3 length: 13 amino acids. Per germline, CDR1 ENHRY and CDR2 SYGVKD. The CDR3 here is CAISDRRNQPQHF. CDR3 in DNA: TGTGCCATCAGTGACAGGCGCAATCAGCCCCAGCATTTT.